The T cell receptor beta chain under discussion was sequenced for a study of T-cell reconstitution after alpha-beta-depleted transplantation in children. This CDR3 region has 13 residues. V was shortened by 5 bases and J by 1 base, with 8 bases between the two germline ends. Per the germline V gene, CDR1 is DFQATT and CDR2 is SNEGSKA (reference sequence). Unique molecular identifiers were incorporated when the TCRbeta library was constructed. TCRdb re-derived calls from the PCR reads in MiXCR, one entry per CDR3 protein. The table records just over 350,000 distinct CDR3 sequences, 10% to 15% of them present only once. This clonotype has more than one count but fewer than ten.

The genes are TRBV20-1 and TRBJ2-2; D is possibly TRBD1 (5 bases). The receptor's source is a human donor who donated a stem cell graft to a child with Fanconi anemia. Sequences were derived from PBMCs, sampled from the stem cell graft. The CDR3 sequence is CSASGWNTGELFF. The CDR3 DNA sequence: TGCAGTGCTTCAGGGTGGAACACCGGGGAGCTGTTTTTT.